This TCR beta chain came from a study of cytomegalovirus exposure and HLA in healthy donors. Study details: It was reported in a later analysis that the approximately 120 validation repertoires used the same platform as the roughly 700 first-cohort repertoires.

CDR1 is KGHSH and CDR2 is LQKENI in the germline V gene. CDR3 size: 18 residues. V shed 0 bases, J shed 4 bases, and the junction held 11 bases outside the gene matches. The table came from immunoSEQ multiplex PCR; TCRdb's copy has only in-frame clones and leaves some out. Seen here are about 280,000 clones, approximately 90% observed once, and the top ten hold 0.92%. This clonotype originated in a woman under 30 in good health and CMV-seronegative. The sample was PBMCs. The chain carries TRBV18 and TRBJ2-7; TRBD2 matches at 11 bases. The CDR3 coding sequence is TGTGCCAGCTCACCACCGGTAAAACTAGCGGGAGTGGGTTACGAGCAGTACTTC. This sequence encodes CASSPPVKLAGVGYEQYF. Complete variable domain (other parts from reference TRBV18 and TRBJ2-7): NAGVMQNPRHLVRRRGQEARLRCSPMKGHSHVYWYRQLPEEGLKFMVYLQKENIIDESGMPKERFSAEFPKEGPSILRIQQVVRGDSAAYFCASSPPVKLAGVGYEQYFGPGTRLTVT.